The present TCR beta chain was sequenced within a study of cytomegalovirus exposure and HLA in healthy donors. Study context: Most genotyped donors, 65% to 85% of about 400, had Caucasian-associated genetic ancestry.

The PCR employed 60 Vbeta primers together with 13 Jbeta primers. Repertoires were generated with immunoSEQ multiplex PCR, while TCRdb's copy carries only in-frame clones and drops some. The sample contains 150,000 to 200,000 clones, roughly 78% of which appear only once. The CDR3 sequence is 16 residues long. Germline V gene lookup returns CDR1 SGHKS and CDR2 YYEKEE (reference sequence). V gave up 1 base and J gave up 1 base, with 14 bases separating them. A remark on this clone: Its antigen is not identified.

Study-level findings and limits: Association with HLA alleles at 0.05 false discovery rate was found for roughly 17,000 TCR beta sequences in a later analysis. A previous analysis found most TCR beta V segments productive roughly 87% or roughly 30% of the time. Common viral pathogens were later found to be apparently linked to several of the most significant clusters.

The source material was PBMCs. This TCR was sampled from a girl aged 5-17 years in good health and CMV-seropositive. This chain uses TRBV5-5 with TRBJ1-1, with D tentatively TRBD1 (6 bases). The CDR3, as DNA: TGTGCCAGCAGCTTGATTTCAGGGGCTTCGAACACTGAAGCTTTCTTT. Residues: CASSLISGASNTEAFF.